The 19 T cell receptor beta chains below were found in one sample sequenced in a study of shared clonotypes between healthy human individuals. Profiled with immunoSEQ multiplex PCR; TCRdb holds only in-frame clones, not every one. This table has over a million clones, roughly 98% appearing once. Sequenced sample: naive CD4+ T cells sorted from blood. The subset: CD45RA+ positively selected. These receptors were collected from a man aged 30 to 45 in good health.

The chain recombines TRBV29-1 with TRBJ2-1; 9 positions agree with TRBD2. V shed 1 base and J 1 base; nucleotides not matched to a gene: 2. The CDR3 is made up of 15 amino acids. Germline V gene data show CDR1 as SQVTM and CDR2 as ANQGSEA. This CDR3 is CSVEGSGSSYNEQFF. CDR3 coding DNA: TGCAGCGTTGAAGGTAGCGGGAGTTCCTACAATGAGCAGTTCTTC.

As DNA, the CDR3 is TGTGCCAGCAGTGAACCGTGGGGTTCTGGCGAGCAGTACTTC. This sequence encodes CASSEPWGSGEQYF. This rearrangement joins TRBV6-1 to TRBJ2-7, with unresolved D. Germline V lookup: CDR1 MNHNS, CDR2 SASEGT. V lost 2 bases to trimming and J lost 6 bases, with 14 bases between them. The CDR3 contains 14 residues.

The V gene is TRBV27, the J gene TRBJ2-7, with a tentative D call TRBD1 (6 bases). The V and J ends lost 6 bases and 1 base respectively, with 10 bases between them. The length of the CDR3 is 13 residues. Looked up from germline, CDR1 is MNHEY and CDR2 is SMNVEV (reference sequence). In nucleotides, the CDR3 is TGTGCCAGCAGACTGACAGGTTCCTACGAGCAGTACTTC. This translates into CASRLTGSYEQYF.

The rearrangement uses TRBV6-6 and TRBJ2-5, with TRBD1 matching 12 bases. The CDR3 length is 15 residues. Germline lookup yields CDR1 MNHNY and CDR2 SVGAGI (reference sequence). J was trimmed by 5 bases and V by 5 bases; bases with no gene match: 6. The CDR3, as DNA: TGTGCCAGCAGTGGGGACAGGGGGCGCAAGGAGACCCAGTACTTC. This gives the protein CASSGDRGRKETQYF.

The chain couples TRBV7-8 to TRBJ2-7; D ambiguous. The CDR3 extends over 13 amino acids. V was clipped by 3 bases and J by 2 bases, with 8 bases between them. Germline loops: CDR1 SGHVS, CDR2 FQNEAQ. The DNA for the CDR3 is TGTGCCAGCAGCTTTGGATTAGCCTACGAGCAGTACTTC. This sequence encodes CASSFGLAYEQYF.

The V gene is TRBV9, the J gene TRBJ2-7, with D unresolved. Trimming removed 0 bases from V and 7 bases from J, with 14 bases in between. The CDR3 extends over 14 amino acids. Germline-derived CDR1 and CDR2 are SGDLS and YYNGEE. CDR3 bases: TGTGCCAGCAGCGTAGACCCCCTAATGGGGGAGCAGTACTTC. Amino acids: CASSVDPLMGEQYF.

The rearrangement links TRBV28 to TRBJ2-2; TRBD2 matches 11 bases. Germline-derived CDR1 and CDR2 are MDHEN and SYDVKM. V lost 2 bases, J lost 2 bases, and 4 bases stayed unmatched. CDR3 length equals 17 residues. The CDR3 protein is CASSLQGLAANTGELFF. CDR3 nucleotides: TGTGCCAGCAGTTTACAGGGACTAGCGGCAAACACCGGGGAGCTGTTTTTT.

This rearrangement joins TRBV9 to TRBJ2-6, with no clear D. Germline loops: CDR1 SGDLS, CDR2 YYNGEE. CDR3 size: 14 residues. V shed 0 bases and J shed 10 bases, with 11 bases lying between them. CDR3 residues: CASSVGAAFNVLTF. CDR3 in DNA: TGTGCCAGCAGCGTAGGTGCAGCCTTTAACGTCCTGACTTTC.

The CDR3 DNA is TGTGCCAGCTCACCACCTGCCCCGGAATCCTACGAGCAGTACTTC. Its protein is CASSPPAPESYEQYF. The rearrangement joins TRBV18 to TRBJ2-7, with D unclear. CDR1 KGHSH and CDR2 LQKENI come from the germline V gene. This CDR3 spans 15 amino acids. V lost 0 bases and J 1 base, leaving 10 bases between the germline ends. Complete variable domain (other parts from reference TRBV18 and TRBJ2-7): NAGVMQNPRHLVRRRGQEARLRCSPMKGHSHVYWYRQLPEEGLKFMVYLQKENIIDESGMPKERFSAEFPKEGPSILRIQQVVRGDSAAYFCASSPPAPESYEQYFGPGTRLTVT.

The chain links TRBV2 to TRBJ2-3, with D perhaps matching TRBD1 (6 bases). Germline CDR1 reads SNHLY; CDR2 reads FYNNEI. Trimming stripped 8 bases from V and 0 bases from J, with 12 bases between. This CDR3 has 14 amino acids. The DNA of the CDR3 is TGTGCCAGCGCAGGGGCGGCTAGCACAGATACGCAGTATTTT. It codes for CASAGAASTDTQYF.

Remarks on this clone: Other DNA sequences from this sample encode an identical CDR3 as well. The chain links TRBV10-3 to TRBJ2-7; D ambiguous. This CDR3 comprises 13 residues. From germline, CDR1 is ENHRY and CDR2 SYGVKD. V lost 2 bases and J lost 2, with 7 bases in between. The chain's CDR3 is CAISEITPYEQYF. As DNA, the CDR3 is TGTGCCATCAGTGAGATTACTCCCTACGAGCAGTACTTC.

The chain employs TRBV14 and TRBJ2-7; D is unclear. Trimming shortened V by 4 bases and J by 1 base, and 5 bases separated the two germline ends. Germline loops: CDR1 SGHDN, CDR2 FVKESK. This CDR3 is built from 12 residues. The CDR3 bases are TGTGCCAGCAGCCGTTTTTCCTACGAGCAGTACTTC. This codes for CASSRFSYEQYF.

The V gene is TRBV13, the J gene TRBJ2-7; D unclear. The CDR3 is made up of 14 amino acids. Per the germline V gene, CDR1 is PRHDT and CDR2 is FYEKMQ (reference sequence). The germline V and J ends were trimmed by 0 bases and 7 bases, with 13 bases remaining between them. The CDR3 DNA sequence: TGTGCCAGCAGCTTAGGCCCGGGTTGGTATGAGCAGTACTTC. Translating gives CASSLGPGWYEQYF. The full variable domain, its missing parts supplied by reference TRBV13 and TRBJ2-7, is AAGVIQSPRHLIKEKRETATLKCYPIPRHDTVYWYQQGPGQDPQFLISFYEKMQSDKGSIPDRFSAQQFSDYHSELNMSSLELGDSALYFCASSLGPGWYEQYFGPGTRLTVT.

The chain recombines TRBV19 with TRBJ2-1; either TRBD1 or TRBD2 may fit D (7 bases each). CDR3 size: 17 residues. Trimming removed 5 bases from V and 7 bases from J, with 24 bases in between. CDR1 and CDR2 (germline): LNHDA, SQIVND (reference sequence). For the CDR3, the DNA is TGTGCCAGTAGTGCCGACAGGGCGCTAGGCGGGAGAAATGAGCAGTTCTTC. Residues: CASSADRALGGRNEQFF.

As to this clone: Distinct nucleotide sequences in the sample also encode this CDR3. This sequence joins TRBV9 and TRBJ2-5, with D perhaps matching TRBD2 (5 bases). The CDR3 contains 13 residues. Trimming stripped 3 bases from V and 2 bases from J, with 8 bases between. CDR1 is SGDLS and CDR2 is YYNGEE in the germline V gene. The CDR3 here is CASSGRGQETQYF. CDR3 coding DNA: TGTGCCAGCAGCGGTCGGGGTCAAGAGACCCAGTACTTC.

The chain couples TRBV13 to TRBJ2-3; 8 bases are a match to TRBD1. The CDR3 runs 15 residues. Unmatched junction bases numbered 6, after V lost 5 bases and J lost 2 bases. Germline V gene lookup returns CDR1 PRHDT and CDR2 FYEKMQ (reference sequence). CDR3 coding DNA: TGTGCCAGCAGCAAACGACAGGGGATCACAGATACGCAGTATTTT. Amino acids: CASSKRQGITDTQYF. The full variable domain, with the rest looked up from reference TRBV13 and TRBJ2-3, is AAGVIQSPRHLIKEKRETATLKCYPIPRHDTVYWYQQGPGQDPQFLISFYEKMQSDKGSIPDRFSAQQFSDYHSELNMSSLELGDSALYFCASSKRQGITDTQYFGPGTRLTVL.

The gene calls are TRBV15 and TRBJ2-5, with D tentatively TRBD2 (6 bases). The CDR3 has 14 residues. Germline loops: CDR1 LNHNV, CDR2 YYDKDF (reference sequence). V lost 4 bases to trimming and J lost 1 base, with 10 bases between them. This CDR3 reads CATSTPSAQETQYF. In nucleotides, the CDR3 is TGTGCCACCAGCACCCCTAGCGCCCAAGAGACCCAGTACTTC.

The chain links TRBV5-1 to TRBJ1-1, with D uncertain. The CDR3 sequence is 16 residues long. Germline V gives CDR1 SGHRS, CDR2 YFSETQ. V lost 3 bases and J lost 1, with 16 bases in between. CDR3 loop: CASSSFVRLSNTEAFF. The CDR3 DNA is TGCGCCAGCAGCTCGTTCGTTAGACTCTCGAACACTGAAGCTTTCTTT.

The chain carries TRBV29-1 and TRBJ2-3; 12 bases line up with TRBD1. This CDR3 is 15 amino acids long. Trimming removed 6 bases from V and 3 bases from J; junction bases left unmatched: 7. The germline V gene has CDR1 SQVTM and CDR2 ANQGSEA. The chain's CDR3 is CSVTGTGGGTDTQYF. CDR3 coding DNA: TGCAGCGTCACCGGGACAGGGGGCGGGACAGATACGCAGTATTTT.